These 23 T cell receptor beta chains were sequenced from one sample in a study of cytomegalovirus exposure and HLA in healthy donors (dated by TCRdb to about 2017). Receptor amplification or capture employed the immunoSEQ multiplex PCR assay. For the multiplex PCR, a mixture combining 60 forward primers for TCR Vbeta segments and 13 reverse primers for TCR Jbeta segments was used. TCRdb's version of the immuneACCESS table is confined to in-frame rearrangements and falls short of the full clone set. An unresolved V gene accounts for under half of the shortfall where checked; the remainder is of unknown origin. The sample profile shows about 180,000 clones; roughly 80% of them were found once. About 0.5% of the sample belongs to the ten largest clones. Sequenced: PBMCs. Every receptor here comes from a woman between 50 and 59 years old in good health and CMV-seronegative.

The V and J genes are TRBV7-2 and TRBJ2-3, with 10 bases lining up with TRBD2. J gave up 7 bases and V 4 bases, and 11 bases lay outside the gene matches. The CDR3 has 16 residues. Germline V gives CDR1 SGHTA, CDR2 FQGNSA. The CDR3 reads CASSSQAGGGRNTQYF. CDR3 in DNA: TGTGCCAGCAGCTCCCAAGCGGGGGGGGGTAGAAATACGCAGTATTTT.

The chain links TRBV7-9 to TRBJ2-7; D may be TRBD1 (6 bases). The CDR3 is 15 residues long. CDR1 is SEHNR, CDR2 FQNEAQ, per germline (reference sequence). V gave up 3 bases and J gave up 2 bases, with 14 bases separating them. CDR3 bases: TGTGCCAGCAGCTTGGTGACAGGACCGACCTACGAGCAGTACTTC. Protein sequence: CASSLVTGPTYEQYF.

The chain links TRBV11-2 to TRBJ2-5, with 9 bases matching TRBD1. The V gene end was trimmed by 6 bases and the J gene end by 6 bases; junction bases not matched to a gene: 11. The CDR3 covers 15 residues. CDR1 is SGHAT and CDR2 is FQNNGV in the germline V gene. As DNA, the CDR3 is TGTGCCAGCAGAATGCCCGGGACAGGGATAAAGACCCAGTACTTC. Its protein is CASRMPGTGIKTQYF.

The chain joins TRBV7-4 to TRBJ2-3, with 8 bases that match TRBD1. The V segment lost 4 bases and the J segment 2 bases; nucleotides outside the gene matches: 8. The CDR3 loop spans 16 amino acids. Germline V gene lookup returns CDR1 SGHVT and CDR2 SQSDAQ. The CDR3 loop is CASSSSGTGYTDTQYF. DNA of the CDR3: TGTGCCAGCAGCTCCTCCGGGACAGGCTACACAGATACGCAGTATTTT.

The chain uses TRBV12-5 and TRBJ2-3; D remains unclear. Looked up from germline, CDR1 is LGHNT and CDR2 is FRNRAP. V was trimmed by 5 bases and J by 0 bases, leaving 3 bases between them. This CDR3 contains 12 residues. The CDR3 region has the DNA TGTGCTAGTGGTACTAGCACAGATACGCAGTATTTT. It yields the protein CASGTSTDTQYF.

The chain carries TRBV30 and TRBJ2-5, with 11 bases aligning to TRBD2. The CDR3 extends over 16 amino acids. Per the germline V gene, CDR1 is GTSNPN and CDR2 is SVGIG (reference sequence). Losses at the gene ends were 0 bases for V and 4 bases for J; bases not matched to a gene: 7. This CDR3 is CAWSVSSGRKSETQYF. The DNA of the CDR3 is TGTGCCTGGAGTGTATCTAGCGGGAGGAAGTCAGAGACCCAGTACTTC.

This chain uses TRBV28 with TRBJ1-6, with D possibly being TRBD1 (6 bases). Deletions cut 2 bases from V and 7 bases from J, with 12 bases between. Germline CDR1 and CDR2: MDHEN and SYDVKM. The CDR3 extends over 15 amino acids. The CDR3 sequence: CASSLSGQPNSPLHF. The CDR3 DNA reads as TGTGCCAGCAGTTTAAGCGGACAGCCGAATTCACCCCTCCACTTT.

The J gene is TRBJ2-7, the V gene TRBV15; tentatively, D is TRBD2 (7 bases). The V and J ends lost 7 bases and 3 bases respectively, with 16 bases between them. The CDR3 has 14 residues. CDR1 is LNHNV, CDR2 YYDKDF, per germline (reference sequence). CDR3 DNA sequence: TGTGCCACCAAAATTGGCGGGGGCCGCTACGAGCAGTACTTC. Its translation: CATKIGGGRYEQYF.

This chain links TRBV5-1 with TRBJ2-5, with 7 positions matching TRBD2. This CDR3 spans 16 amino acids. Germline lookup yields CDR1 SGHRS and CDR2 YFSETQ. The V segment lost 4 bases and the J segment 2 bases; nucleotides outside the gene matches: 11. CDR3 bases: TGCGCCAGCAGCCTATTTCTAGCGGAGGCGCAAGAGACCCAGTACTTC. This codes for CASSLFLAEAQETQYF.

The gene calls are TRBV6-1 and TRBJ2-3; TRBD2 agrees at 12 bases. V shed 3 bases, J shed 4 bases, and the junction held 5 bases outside the gene matches. In germline, CDR1 is MNHNS, CDR2 SASEGT. CDR3 length: 16 amino acids. In DNA, the CDR3 is TGTGCCAGCAGTGATCTAGCGGGAGGGCCATCAGATACGCAGTATTTT. It codes for CASSDLAGGPSDTQYF.

The chain links TRBV5-1 to TRBJ1-2, with 7 bases aligning to TRBD1. Per the germline V gene, CDR1 is SGHRS and CDR2 is YFSETQ. There are 15 residues in the CDR3. V shed 4 bases and J 2 bases; nucleotides not matched to a gene: 8. CDR3 nucleotides: TGCGCCAGCAGCGTGGGGGAAGGGGGCAACTATGGCTACACCTTC. Encoded protein: CASSVGEGGNYGYTF.

The gene calls are TRBV25-1 and TRBJ2-1; 10 bases fit TRBD2. This CDR3 region has 17 residues. J lost 2 bases, V lost 4 bases, and 8 bases had no gene match. Germline CDR1 reads MGHDK; CDR2 reads SYGVNS. CDR3 in DNA: TGTGCCAGCAGTGCGCCTAGCGGGGGTCAGGCCTACAATGAGCAGTTCTTC. Amino acid sequence: CASSAPSGGQAYNEQFF.

This clone has a handful of counts. The chain has TRBV6-1 and TRBJ2-3; the match to TRBD2 covers 11 bases. Looked up from germline, CDR1 is MNHNS and CDR2 is SASEGT. J lost 3 bases, V lost 4 bases, and 9 bases had no gene match. This CDR3 spans 17 amino acids. CDR3: CASSGGVAGGQTDTQYF. CDR3 DNA sequence: TGTGCCAGCAGTGGTGGGGTAGCGGGGGGGCAAACAGATACGCAGTATTTT.

The chain joins TRBV30 to TRBJ2-5, with a weak D call TRBD1 (6 bases). Germline V lookup: CDR1 GTSNPN, CDR2 SVGIG (reference sequence). Trimming removed 4 bases from V and 6 bases from J, with 18 bases in between. CDR3 length: 14 residues. Written as DNA, the CDR3 is TGTGCCTGGAACAAACTAGGGGGTGGGCAGACCCAGTACTTC. The encoded protein is CAWNKLGGGQTQYF.

This sequence joins TRBV6-5 and TRBJ1-1; D ambiguous. Trimming left V 2 bases short and J 3 bases short, with 13 bases between. The germline V gene has CDR1 MNHEY and CDR2 SVGAGI. CDR3 length: 15 residues. Written as DNA, the CDR3 is TGTGCCAGCAGTTACGGAGGGCCCCCGGACACTGAAGCTTTCTTT. Protein sequence: CASSYGGPPDTEAFF.

The CDR3: CASSPSAGTIETQYF. Written as DNA, the CDR3 is TGTGCCAGCTCACCGAGCGCAGGGACTATTGAGACCCAGTACTTC. V and J are TRBV18 and TRBJ2-5; 7 nucleotides agree with TRBD2. The V gene's germline CDR1 is KGHSH and CDR2 LQKENI. The CDR3 has 15 amino acids. The V segment lost 3 bases and the J segment 5 bases; nucleotides outside the gene matches: 9.

The V and J genes are TRBV7-9 and TRBJ2-7; 8 positions match TRBD2. Trimming cost V 7 bases and J 2 bases; bases outside gene matches: 10. The CDR3 contains 15 residues. Germline loops: CDR1 SEHNR, CDR2 FQNEAQ (reference sequence). The CDR3 DNA reads as TGTGCCAGCACCCAGAGCATAGCGGGGACCTACGAGCAGTACTTC. This gives the protein CASTQSIAGTYEQYF.

The chain has TRBV5-8 and TRBJ2-7; 7 bases fit TRBD1. Trimming took 3 bases from V and 1 from J; bases not matched to a gene: 7. CDR3 length equals 15 residues. Per the germline V gene, CDR1 is SGHTS and CDR2 is YDEGEE. The chain's CDR3 is CASSSRQGQSYEQYF. Written as DNA, the CDR3 is TGTGCCAGCAGCTCTAGACAGGGACAGTCCTACGAGCAGTACTTC.

The chain recombines TRBV18 with TRBJ2-7; perhaps TRBD2 as D (6 bases). Germline V CDR1 and CDR2: KGHSH, LQKENI. The length of the CDR3 is 14 residues. Trimming took off 3 bases at V and 6 bases at J, with 15 bases between the two ends. The CDR3 here is CASSPAQGGSEQYF. The CDR3 bases are TGTGCCAGCTCACCGGCCCAGGGAGGATCCGAGCAGTACTTC.

The V gene is TRBV2, the J gene TRBJ2-6, with TRBD1 as a possible D gene (5 bases). CDR1 is SNHLY, CDR2 FYNNEI, per germline. This CDR3 is built from 16 residues. Trimming cost V 7 bases and J 0 bases, with 13 bases left between them. The CDR3 sequence is CASTRAQNSGANVLTF. The CDR3 DNA reads TGTGCCAGCACCAGGGCTCAAAACTCTGGGGCCAACGTCCTGACTTTC. Full variable domain (outside the CDR3, taken from reference TRBV2 and TRBJ2-6): EPEVTQTPSHQVTQMGQEVILRCVPISNHLYFYWYRQILGQKVEFLVSFYNNEISEKSEIFDDQFSVERPDGSNFTLKIRSTKLEDSAMYFCASTRAQNSGANVLTFGAGSRLTVL.

The chain couples TRBV6-4 to TRBJ1-2; 8 positions agree with TRBD1. The CDR3 contains 14 residues. Germline V gives CDR1 MRHNA, CDR2 SNTAGT. J gave up 8 bases and V 6 bases, and 11 bases lay outside the gene matches. The CDR3 reads CASSSGSGGIGYTF. CDR3 coding DNA: TGTGCCAGCAGCTCTGGCTCAGGGGGCATCGGCTACACCTTC.

The chain couples TRBV6-5 to TRBJ2-7; TRBD2 matches at 8 bases. Trimming removed 6 bases from V and 3 bases from J; junction bases left unmatched: 10. Germline V gene sequence: CDR1 MNHEY, CDR2 SVGAGI. This CDR3 contains 15 residues. The DNA for the CDR3 is TGTGCCAGCAGCCCGGGAGTAGCGGGGATCTACGAGCAGTACTTC. Its translation: CASSPGVAGIYEQYF.

The chain couples TRBV5-1 to TRBJ2-2, with TRBD2 matching 9 bases. From germline, CDR1 is SGHRS and CDR2 YFSETQ. Trimming at V came to 0 bases and at J to 5 bases, leaving 2 bases not matched to a gene. The CDR3 has 15 residues. CDR3 nucleotide sequence: TGCGCCAGCAGCTTGGAGGGACTAGCAACCGGGGAGCTGTTTTTT. Its protein is CASSLEGLATGELFF.